The next 27 T cell receptor beta chains were all read from a single sample in a study of blood T cell repertoires in COVID-19. The assay was immunoSEQ multiplex PCR, and TCRdb's table has in-frame clones only and misses some. The sample carries around 220,000 clones, roughly 80% recorded once. The material sequenced was peripheral blood. The receptors originated from an elderly woman with COVID-19, enrolled during active disease.

V is TRBV11-2 and J is TRBJ1-2, with TRBD1 matching over 7 bases. The CDR3 is 14 amino acids. CDR1 and CDR2 (germline): SGHAT, FQNNGV. With 2 bases clipped from V and 2 bases from J, the junction kept 2 bases outside the gene matches. In nucleotides, the CDR3 is TGTGCCAGCAGCTTATCGACAGGGAACTATGGCTACACCTTC. Its protein is CASSLSTGNYGYTF.

This clone was seen only once. The CDR3 protein is CASSSQDRTHEQYF. The DNA of the CDR3 is TGTGCCAGCAGTTCCCAAGACAGAACCCACGAGCAGTACTTC. The gene calls are TRBV28 and TRBJ2-7, with D possibly matching TRBD1 (5 bases). The CDR3 contains 14 residues. Germline V lookup: CDR1 MDHEN, CDR2 SYDVKM. Deletions cut 4 bases from V and 5 bases from J, with 15 bases between.

The V gene is TRBV27, the J gene TRBJ1-5; TRBD1 aligns across 8 bases. The V and J ends lost 5 bases and 6 bases, in that order; junction bases with no gene match: 12. This CDR3 contains 16 residues. Germline V lookup: CDR1 MNHEY, CDR2 SMNVEV (reference sequence). The CDR3 sequence is CASSGTGLARGQPQHF. The CDR3 DNA sequence: TGTGCCAGCAGTGGGACAGGATTGGCGCGGGGTCAGCCCCAGCATTTT.

The chain is built from TRBV4-1 and TRBJ1-2; the match to TRBD1 covers 8 bases. Germline CDR1 reads MGHRA; CDR2 reads YSYEKL. The V and J ends lost 4 bases and 7 bases, in that order; junction bases with no gene match: 8. CDR3 length: 14 residues. This chain's CDR3 is CASSLTTGVGGYTF. The CDR3 DNA reads as TGCGCCAGCAGCCTCACGACAGGGGTCGGTGGCTACACCTTC.

The chain links TRBV30 to TRBJ1-2; D is uncertain. This CDR3 has 11 amino acids. Trimming shortened V by 5 bases and J by 7 bases, and 11 bases separated the two germline ends. Germline CDR1 reads GTSNPN; CDR2 reads SVGIG (reference sequence). CDR3: CAWGIGSGYTF. The CDR3, as DNA: TGTGCCTGGGGCATAGGGAGTGGCTACACCTTC. Filled out from reference TRBV30 and TRBJ1-2, the complete variable domain reads SQTIHQWPATLVQPVGSPLSLECTVEGTSNPNLYWYRQAAGRGLQLLFYSVGIGQISSEVPQNLSASRPQDRQFILSSKKLLLSDSGFYLCAWGIGSGYTFGSGTRLTVV.

This clone was seen a handful of times. The chain links TRBV4-1 to TRBJ2-5; tentative D call: TRBD2 (5 bases). Deletions cut 4 bases from V and 6 bases from J, with 24 bases between. The germline gives CDR1 MGHRA, CDR2 YSYEKL. The length of the CDR3 is 17 residues. CDR3 bases: TGCGCCAGCAGCCTTCTAGCTATGGGGTCCCTAATACAGACCCAGTACTTC. As protein: CASSLLAMGSLIQTQYF.

V is TRBV10-3 and J is TRBJ1-4; D is possibly TRBD1 (6 bases). The CDR3 spans 14 residues. Trimming removed 5 bases at V and 4 bases at J, with 11 bases between. CDR1 is ENHRY, CDR2 SYGVKD, per germline. CDR3 sequence (DNA): TGTGCCATCAGTAGAACAGGGAGTAATGAAAAACTGTTTTTT. Its translation is CAISRTGSNEKLFF.

Written as DNA, the CDR3 is TGCGCCAGCAGCCCCCGACAGGGGGCGGGGGAAGCTGAAGCTTTCTTT. This gives the protein CASSPRQGAGEAEAFF. The chain links TRBV4-1 to TRBJ1-1, with 10 bases identical to TRBD1. Germline V gene lookup returns CDR1 MGHRA and CDR2 YSYEKL. J was trimmed by 6 bases and V by 4 bases; bases with no gene match: 11. The CDR3 loop spans 16 amino acids.

This clone has a single count. This chain connects TRBV28 to TRBJ2-1; 10 bases fit TRBD2. V lost 3 bases to trimming and J lost 1 base; unmatched junction nucleotides: 9. Per germline, CDR1 MDHEN and CDR2 SYDVKM. The CDR3 is made up of 18 amino acids. Written as DNA, the CDR3 is TGTGCCAGCAGTTTGGGGGCTAGCGGGAGTTATTCCTACAATGAGCAGTTCTTC. Translated, it gives CASSLGASGSYSYNEQFF.

The rearrangement joins TRBV6-4 to TRBJ2-2, with 12 bases aligning to TRBD2. Germline trimming cut 6 bases from V and 9 bases from J; bases unmatched to any gene: 11. The CDR3 loop spans 16 amino acids. Germline CDR1 MRHNA, CDR2 SNTAGT. CDR3 region: CASSPSASGRVRELFF. The CDR3 DNA is TGTGCCAGCAGCCCCTCGGCTAGCGGGAGGGTCCGGGAGCTGTTTTTT.

The chain couples TRBV9 to TRBJ2-2, with 7 positions matching TRBD2. Per the germline V gene, CDR1 is SGDLS and CDR2 is YYNGEE. CDR3 length: 17 amino acids. The ends lost 1 base at V and 6 bases at J; junction bases unmatched: 12. The CDR3 nucleotides are TGTGCCAGCAGCGTATCCCCCAATGGCGGGGGTTCCGGGGAGCTGTTTTTT. The encoded protein is CASSVSPNGGGSGELFF.

This clone came up once. V and J are TRBV11-2 and TRBJ2-3, with D possibly TRBD1 on 6 matching bases. Trimming pared 6 bases from V and 1 base from J, leaving 17 bases between. Germline V gives CDR1 SGHAT, CDR2 FQNNGV. The CDR3 has 16 residues. The CDR3 loop is CASRRGGGIGTDTQYF. CDR3 in DNA: TGTGCCAGCAGACGTGGTGGGGGCATCGGCACAGATACGCAGTATTTT. Filled out from reference TRBV11-2 and TRBJ2-3, the complete variable domain reads EAGVAQSPRYKIIEKRQSVAFWCNPISGHATLYWYQQILGQGPKLLIQFQNNGVVDDSQLPKDRFSAERLKGVDSTLKIQPAKLEDSAVYLCASRRGGGIGTDTQYFGPGTRLTVL.

This clone has more than one count but fewer than ten. This sequence joins TRBV10-1 and TRBJ2-1, with D unclear. The germline CDR1 and CDR2 sequences are WNHNN and SYGVQD (reference sequence). Trimming stripped 0 bases from V and 2 bases from J, with 14 bases between. This CDR3 is 17 amino acids long. CDR3 DNA sequence: TGCGCCAGCAGTGAGTCCGACCTGGGCTGGCCCTACAATGAGCAGTTCTTC. Protein product: CASSESDLGWPYNEQFF.

This clone was recorded a few times. The chain uses TRBV7-9 and TRBJ2-3; 9 nucleotides match TRBD1. The V gene's germline CDR1 is SEHNR and CDR2 FQNEAQ (reference sequence). This CDR3 has 14 amino acids. V lost 3 bases to trimming and J lost 5 bases; unmatched junction nucleotides: 3. The CDR3 DNA reads as TGTGCCAGCAGCTTGACAGGGGGTATAGATACGCAGTATTTT. Its translation: CASSLTGGIDTQYF.

The chain links TRBV24-1 to TRBJ1-5, with D maybe TRBD1 (6 bases). Looked up from germline, CDR1 is KGHDR and CDR2 is SFDVKD. V dropped 6 bases and J dropped 2 bases, with 13 bases sitting between them. The CDR3 length is 15 residues. CDR3 sequence (DNA): TGTGCCACCAGTCAAACAGGGATGGGCAATCAGCCCCAGCATTTT. Its protein product is CATSQTGMGNQPQHF.

As concerns this clone: Other DNA sequences in this sample translate to the same CDR3. This chain connects TRBV12-3 or TRBV12-4 to TRBJ1-3; D ambiguous. Trimming removed 5 bases at V and 0 bases at J, with 5 bases between. This CDR3 is 13 amino acids long. The CDR3 protein is CASSLNSGNTIYF. In nucleotides, the CDR3 is TGTGCCAGCAGTCTTAACTCTGGAAACACCATATATTTT.

The genes are TRBV28 and TRBJ2-1, with TRBD2 matching over 11 bases. The CDR3 is 15 residues long. Germline CDR1 reads MDHEN; CDR2 reads SYDVKM. V shed 5 bases, J shed 10 bases, and the junction held 10 bases outside the gene matches. CDR3 amino acids: CASSRILAGGGEQFF. In DNA, the CDR3 is TGTGCCAGCAGTCGGATTCTAGCGGGAGGAGGAGAGCAGTTCTTC. Variable domain in full (rest from reference TRBV28 and TRBJ2-1): DVKVTQSSRYLVKRTGEKVFLECVQDMDHENMFWYRQDPGLGLRLIYFSYDVKMKEKGDIPEGYSVSREKKERFSLILESASTNQTSMYLCASSRILAGGGEQFFGPGTRLTVL.

The chain is built from TRBV3-1 (or the pseudogene TRBV3-2) and TRBJ1-5; TRBD1 is a possible D gene (6 bases). Trimming took off 5 bases at V and 2 bases at J, with 13 bases between the two ends. The CDR3 runs to 15 residues. From germline, CDR1 is LGHDT and CDR2 YNNKEL (reference sequence). DNA of the CDR3: TGTGCCAGCAGCTCCCAAACAGGGCGCAATCAGCCCCAGCATTTT. Amino acid sequence: CASSSQTGRNQPQHF.

This clone came up once. Other DNA sequences within the sample encode an identical CDR3. The rearrangement uses TRBV6-5 and TRBJ2-7; TRBD1 agrees at 9 bases. There are 13 residues in the CDR3. In germline, CDR1 is MNHEY, CDR2 SVGAGI. V shed 6 bases and J 3 bases; nucleotides not matched to a gene: 3. CDR3 in amino acids: CASRGTGRYEQYF. The CDR3, as DNA: TGTGCCAGCAGGGGGACAGGGCGCTACGAGCAGTACTTC.

The CDR3 DNA reads TGTGCCAGCAGGAGATTAACTGAAGCTTTCTTT. Translated: CASRRLTEAFF. V and J are TRBV6-5 and TRBJ1-1; D not resolved. CDR1 and CDR2 (germline): MNHEY, SVGAGI. Trimming left V 6 bases short and J 5 bases short, with 7 bases between. The CDR3 has 11 residues.

This chain links TRBV2 with TRBJ2-7, with TRBD2 as a possible D gene (7 bases). CDR1 and CDR2 (germline): SNHLY, FYNNEI. There are 14 residues in the CDR3. Deletions cut 8 bases from V and 2 bases from J, with 16 bases between. CDR3 sequence reads: CASHKGEGPYEQYF. DNA for the CDR3: TGTGCCAGCCATAAGGGGGAGGGGCCCTACGAGCAGTACTTC.

This chain links TRBV6-2 or TRBV6-3 with TRBJ2-1, with TRBD2 identical over 11 bases. The CDR3 has 16 residues. V lost 5 bases, J lost 10 bases, and 13 bases stayed unmatched. Germline V lookup: CDR1 MNHEY, CDR2 SVGEGT. In DNA form, the CDR3 reads TGTGCCAGCAGTCGCGGGACTAGCGGAGGGGTAGGCGAGCAGTTCTTC. Translating gives CASSRGTSGGVGEQFF.

This clone was seen only a few times. J is TRBJ2-7 and V is TRBV29-1, with 9 bases lining up with TRBD1. The V and J ends lost 6 bases and 7 bases, in that order; junction bases with no gene match: 7. The germline V gene has CDR1 SQVTM and CDR2 ANQGSEA. The CDR3 consists of 12 residues. The CDR3 DNA reads as TGCAGCGTGGGAAACAGGGGGCAGGAGCAGTACTTC. Its translation: CSVGNRGQEQYF.

The rearrangement joins TRBV5-1 to TRBJ2-3; 12 bases fit TRBD2. The germline V gene has CDR1 SGHRS and CDR2 YFSETQ. The CDR3 spans 16 residues. V lost 1 base to trimming and J lost 4 bases; unmatched junction nucleotides: 4. For the CDR3, the DNA is TGCGCCAGCAGCTTGATGCTAGCGGGAGGGGCAGATACGCAGTATTTT. It translates to CASSLMLAGGADTQYF.

This clone was observed once. The chain combines TRBV6-5 with TRBJ1-3, with 7 bases fitting TRBD1. Per germline, CDR1 MNHEY and CDR2 SVGAGI. The CDR3 runs 14 residues. V gave up 6 bases and J gave up 4 bases; unmatched junction bases: 6. The CDR3 loop reads CASRTPGQGNTIYF. The CDR3 DNA sequence: TGTGCCAGCAGGACCCCGGGACAGGGAAACACCATATATTTT.

The J gene is TRBJ2-5, the V gene TRBV28, with TRBD2 matching 8 bases. The CDR3 totals 15 residues. V was pared by 2 bases and J by 5 bases, with 7 bases of the junction left unmatched. Germline V gene sequence: CDR1 MDHEN, CDR2 SYDVKM. The CDR3 protein is CASSLRVAGRETQYF. In DNA, the CDR3 is TGTGCCAGCAGTTTAAGGGTAGCGGGACGGGAGACCCAGTACTTC.

The chain uses TRBV7-8 and TRBJ2-7; TRBD1 might be the D (6 bases). The V gene lost 5 bases and the J gene lost 2 bases, with 10 bases spanning the gap. Per the germline V gene, CDR1 is SGHVS and CDR2 is FQNEAQ. The CDR3 totals 13 residues. The CDR3 bases are TGTGCCAGCAGCCGGACAGTAACCTACGAGCAGTACTTC. This translates into CASSRTVTYEQYF.